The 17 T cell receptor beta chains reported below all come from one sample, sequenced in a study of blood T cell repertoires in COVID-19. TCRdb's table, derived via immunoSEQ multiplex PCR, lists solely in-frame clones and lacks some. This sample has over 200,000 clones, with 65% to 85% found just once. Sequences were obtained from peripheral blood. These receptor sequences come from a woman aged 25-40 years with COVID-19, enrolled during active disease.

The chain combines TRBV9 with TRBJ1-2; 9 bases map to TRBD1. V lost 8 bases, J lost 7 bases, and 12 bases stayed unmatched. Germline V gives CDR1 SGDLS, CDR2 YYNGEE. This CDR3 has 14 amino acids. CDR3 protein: CASHPPSDRGGYTF. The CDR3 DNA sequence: TGTGCCAGTCACCCCCCATCGGACAGGGGTGGCTACACCTTC.

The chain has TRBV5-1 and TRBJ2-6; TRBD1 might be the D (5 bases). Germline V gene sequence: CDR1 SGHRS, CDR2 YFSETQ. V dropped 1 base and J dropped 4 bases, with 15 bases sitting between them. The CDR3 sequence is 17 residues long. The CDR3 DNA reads TGCGCCAGCAGCTTGCTCTTTCAAGGGGAAGGGGCCAACGTCCTGACTTTC. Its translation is CASSLLFQGEGANVLTF.

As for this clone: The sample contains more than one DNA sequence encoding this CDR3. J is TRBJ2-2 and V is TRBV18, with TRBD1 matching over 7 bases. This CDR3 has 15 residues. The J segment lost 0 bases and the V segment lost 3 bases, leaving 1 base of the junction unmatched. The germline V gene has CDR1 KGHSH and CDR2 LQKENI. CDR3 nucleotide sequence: TGTGCCAGCTCACCCGGGACAGCGAACACCGGGGAGCTGTTTTTT. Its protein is CASSPGTANTGELFF.

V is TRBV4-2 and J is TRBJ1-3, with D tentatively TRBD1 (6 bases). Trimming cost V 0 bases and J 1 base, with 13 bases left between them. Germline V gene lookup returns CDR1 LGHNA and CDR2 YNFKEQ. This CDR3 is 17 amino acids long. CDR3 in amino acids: CASSQDPGDFSGNTIYF. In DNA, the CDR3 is TGTGCCAGCAGCCAAGACCCAGGGGATTTTTCTGGAAACACCATATATTTT.

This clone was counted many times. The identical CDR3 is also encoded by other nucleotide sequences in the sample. The CDR3 protein is CASSYGQNTEAFF. DNA of the CDR3: TGTGCCAGCAGTTATGGACAGAACACTGAAGCTTTCTTT. The V and J genes are TRBV6-5 and TRBJ1-1; D possibly corresponds to TRBD1 (5 bases). CDR1 is MNHEY, CDR2 SVGAGI, per germline. V was cut by 3 bases and J by 1 base, with 6 bases left in between. The CDR3 is 13 amino acids.

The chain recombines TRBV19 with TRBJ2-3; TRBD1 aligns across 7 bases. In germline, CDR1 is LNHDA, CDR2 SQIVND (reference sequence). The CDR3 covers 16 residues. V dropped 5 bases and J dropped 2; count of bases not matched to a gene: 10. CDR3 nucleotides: TGTGCCAGTAGTTCCTCAGGGGGATCCTTCACAGATACGCAGTATTTT. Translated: CASSSSGGSFTDTQYF.

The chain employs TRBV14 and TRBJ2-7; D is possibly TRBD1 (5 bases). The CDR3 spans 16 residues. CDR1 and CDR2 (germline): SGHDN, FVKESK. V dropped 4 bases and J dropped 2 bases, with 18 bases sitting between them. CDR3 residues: CASSPPTGKIPYEQYF. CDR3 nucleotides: TGTGCCAGCAGCCCTCCAACAGGCAAGATCCCCTACGAGCAGTACTTC.

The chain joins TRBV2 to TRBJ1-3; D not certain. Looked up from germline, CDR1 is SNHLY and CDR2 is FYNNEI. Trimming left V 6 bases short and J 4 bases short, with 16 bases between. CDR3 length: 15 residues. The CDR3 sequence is CASRTNGGSGNTIYF. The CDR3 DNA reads TGTGCCAGCAGGACTAACGGAGGATCCGGAAACACCATATATTTT.

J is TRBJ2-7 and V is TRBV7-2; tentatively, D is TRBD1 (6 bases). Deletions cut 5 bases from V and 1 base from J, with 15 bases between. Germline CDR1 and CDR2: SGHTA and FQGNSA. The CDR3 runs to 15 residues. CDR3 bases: TGTGCCAGCAGCCCAACAGGGTCCCAATCCTACGAGCAGTACTTC. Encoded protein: CASSPTGSQSYEQYF. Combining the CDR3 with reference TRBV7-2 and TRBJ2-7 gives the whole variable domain GAGVSQSPSNKVTEKGKDVELRCDPISGHTALYWYRQSLGQGLEFLIYFQGNSAPDKSGLPSDRFSAERTGGSVSTLTIQRTQQEDSAVYLCASSPTGSQSYEQYFGPGTRLTVT.

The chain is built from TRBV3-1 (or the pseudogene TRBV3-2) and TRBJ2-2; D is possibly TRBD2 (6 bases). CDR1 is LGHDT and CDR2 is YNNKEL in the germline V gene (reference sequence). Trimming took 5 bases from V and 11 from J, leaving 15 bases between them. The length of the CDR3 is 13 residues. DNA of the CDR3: TGTGCCAGCAGCACTGGATTGGGGGGTGAGCTGTTTTTT. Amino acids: CASSTGLGGELFF.

CDR3 sequence (DNA): TGTGCCAGCAGAACGCTAGGGGCCAGCTCTGGAAACACCATATATTTT. Translation: CASRTLGASSGNTIYF. This chain joins TRBV13 and TRBJ1-3, with D possibly matching TRBD1 (5 bases). CDR3 size: 16 residues. Germline values: CDR1 PRHDT, CDR2 FYEKMQ (reference sequence). V was trimmed by 6 bases and J by 0 bases, leaving 15 bases between them.

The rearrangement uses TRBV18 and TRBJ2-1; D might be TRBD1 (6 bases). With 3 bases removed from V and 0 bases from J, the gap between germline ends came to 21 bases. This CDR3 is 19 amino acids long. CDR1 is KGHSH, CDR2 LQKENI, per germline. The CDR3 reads CASSPSPPGQFSSYNEQFF. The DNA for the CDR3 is TGTGCCAGCTCACCCTCGCCGCCCGGACAGTTTAGCTCCTACAATGAGCAGTTCTTC.

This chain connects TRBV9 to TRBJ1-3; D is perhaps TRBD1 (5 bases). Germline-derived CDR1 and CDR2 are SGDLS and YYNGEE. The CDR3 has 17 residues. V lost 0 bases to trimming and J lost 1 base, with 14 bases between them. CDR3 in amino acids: CASSVEGTGVSGNTIYF. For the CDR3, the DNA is TGTGCCAGCAGCGTAGAAGGTACAGGAGTTTCTGGAAACACCATATATTTT.

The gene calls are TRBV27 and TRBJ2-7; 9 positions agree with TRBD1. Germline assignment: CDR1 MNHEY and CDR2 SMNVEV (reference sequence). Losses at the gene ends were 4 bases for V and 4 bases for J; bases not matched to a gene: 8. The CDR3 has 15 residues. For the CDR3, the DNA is TGTGCCAGCAGTTCCTCCCGACAGGGGGTTTACGAGCAGTACTTC. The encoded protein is CASSSSRQGVYEQYF.

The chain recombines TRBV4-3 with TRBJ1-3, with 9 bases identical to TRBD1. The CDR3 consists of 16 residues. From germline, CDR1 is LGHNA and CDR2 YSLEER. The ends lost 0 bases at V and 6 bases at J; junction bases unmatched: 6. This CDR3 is CASSQDGGQGANTIYF. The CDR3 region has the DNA TGCGCCAGCAGCCAAGACGGGGGACAGGGAGCAAACACCATATATTTT.

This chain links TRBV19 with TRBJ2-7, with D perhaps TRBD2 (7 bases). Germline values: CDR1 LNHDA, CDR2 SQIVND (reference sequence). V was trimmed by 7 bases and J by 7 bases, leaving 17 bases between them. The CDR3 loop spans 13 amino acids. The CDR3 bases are TGTGCCAGTAAACAAAGGGGGGGGGAAGAGCAGTACTTC. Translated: CASKQRGGEEQYF.

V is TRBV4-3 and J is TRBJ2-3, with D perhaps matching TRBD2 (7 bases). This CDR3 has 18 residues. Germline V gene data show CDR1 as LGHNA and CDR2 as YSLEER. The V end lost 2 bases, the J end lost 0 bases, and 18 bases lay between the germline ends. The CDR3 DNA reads TGCGCCAGCAGCCAAACTGCGGGGGCCGTTTATAGCACAGATACGCAGTATTTT. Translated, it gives CASSQTAGAVYSTDTQYF.